This T cell receptor beta chain was found in a study of beta chain features in type 1 diabetes. About the study: Patients looked much like healthy donors when it came to age, gender and cell yields. Study-wide results and limits: Moderate but significant shortening of TCRB CDR3s was recorded in all four CD4+ subsets from Type 1 diabetes patients. Fewer junction insertions and more nucleotide deletions appeared in type 1 diabetes patients.

There are 12 residues in the CDR3. Germline CDR1 is SQVTM and CDR2 is ANQGSEA. V was shortened by 0 bases and J by 4 bases, with 6 bases between the two germline ends. Turning to this clone: Its specificity is not known.

CD4+ cells of the naive, central memory, regulatory and stem cell-like memory types were sorted via CD45RO/CCR7/CD25/CD127/CD95/CD27. Every isolated RNA sample was fully reverse transcribed, so sequencing captured expressed TCRB transcripts. This table comes from immunoSEQ multiplex PCR, and its TCRdb copy is limited to in-frame clones, with some not included. The repertoire holds a few hundred thousand clones, with approximately 15% as singletons. Specimen: naive CD4+ T cells from blood. The chain uses TRBV29-1 and TRBJ1-2; D is undetermined. The clonotype was recovered from a man aged 30 to 45 with type 1 diabetes. Written as DNA, the CDR3 is TGCAGCGTTGAAGATAGCGTCTATGGCTACACCTTC. As protein: CSVEDSVYGYTF. Using reference TRBV29-1 and TRBJ1-2 for the parts outside the CDR3, the full variable domain is SAVISQKPSRDICQRGTSLTIQCQVDSQVTMMFWYRQQPGQSLTLIATANQGSEATYESGFVIDKFPISRPNLTFSTLTVSNMSPEDSSIYLCSVEDSVYGYTFGSGTRLTVV.